This TCR beta chain was identified in a study of T cell responses to AZD1222 COVID-19 vaccine (dated by TCRdb to 2020 to 2023). Regarding the complete study: Because spike-specific TCR depth and breadth did not differ between the two schedules, AZD1222 recipients who got a second dose at roughly 4 weeks were pooled with those who got a second dose at roughly 12 weeks. A total of approximately 240 trial participants underwent TCR sequencing, of whom 200 to 220 had received two doses of AZD1222 and some 25 had received two doses of the MenACWY control vaccine. Trial participants were enrolled by age into 18-55, 56-69 and 70-plus year subgroups, with approximately 160, 26 and 62 TCR-sequenced participants respectively. Overall results and qualifications from the work: No day 14 peak-response samples were available, so repertoires were characterized only after the peak T cell response. The vaccine-associated CD4 TCRs covered the entire spike protein, and the dominant responses fell in regions 160-218 and 743-854. Conclusions about previously exposed vaccinees are limited, since just a handful of AZD1222 recipients were seropositive for SARS-CoV-2 at baseline. Spike-specific TCR breadth and depth rose significantly after two AZD1222 doses compared with day 0 and with MenACWY recipients. Nearly half of unique spike-specific TCRs reportedly recognized epitopes outside regions mutated in the B.1.351 and B.1.1.7 variants. The 56-69-year group was small, and its depth increase did not reach significance, likely because of low power. Most participants were white British and females outnumbered males, and the authors suggested that clonal diversity may have been underestimated.

Cut back by 1 base and 8 bases, the V and J ends lie 6 bases apart. Including cysteine and phenylalanine, the CDR3 has 12 amino acids. Kept here is only the CDR3 DNA, which spans 36 bases and is read in frame from base 1. Taken from the germline V gene, the CDR1 and CDR2 loops are SNHLY and FYNNEI. About this clone itself: What this receptor recognizes is not known. No quality values exist for individual bases; no much larger clone is one base distant.

The CDR3 regions of human TCRbeta chains were subjected to immunosequencing. The authors' pipeline ran thus. Repertoire TCRs were checked for matches against a reference library of SARS-CoV-2-specific TCRs that had been generated using the MIRA antigen-specificity platform. Breadth meant the fraction of unique TCRs that were SARS-CoV-2-associated, whereas depth meant the fraction of total T cells that were SARS-CoV-2-associated. Each spike-specific TCR was assigned to its reactive spike region and to a CD4 or CD8 class using the MIRA data. Log10-transformed breadth and depth values were compared by one-way ANOVA with Sidak's multiple comparisons tests. TCRdb stores this immuneACCESS table with in-frame sequences only. Part of the clones is absent; in the studies checked, under half of the shortfall reflects unresolved V genes, and no reason is known for the rest. V, J and clone size are taken as reported in that table, and D and trimming were inferred from the DNA itself. The sample table holds fewer than 200,000 clones, of which 90% to 95% were seen once. Around 2.6% of the sample is held by the ten biggest clonotypes.

The time point label of this sample denotes: baseline before first vaccination. Vaccinee samples were obtained from the UK trials COV001 and COV002, which included a single-blind randomized controlled phase 2/3 trial of AZD1222 (ChAdOx1 nCoV-19) in healthy adults. For TCRbeta chain sequencing, PBMC samples from trial participants were taken at day 0 and at day 28 after the second dose. This specimen was peripheral blood, taken on day 0 of AZD1222 vaccination. The TCR was taken from an adult in good health. The receptor chain draws on TRBV2 and TRBJ1-3, with no confidently assigned D gene. CDR3 protein: CASSEVGDTIYF. The sequenced DNA is TGTGCCAGCAGTGAAGTCGGAGACACCATATATTTT. Full variable domain (CDR3 extended with the reference TRBV2 and TRBJ1-3 proteins): EPEVTQTPSHQVTQMGQEVILRCVPISNHLYFYWYRQILGQKVEFLVSFYNNEISEKSEIFDDQFSVERPDGSNFTLKIRSTKLEDSAMYFCASSEVGDTIYFGEGSWLTVV.